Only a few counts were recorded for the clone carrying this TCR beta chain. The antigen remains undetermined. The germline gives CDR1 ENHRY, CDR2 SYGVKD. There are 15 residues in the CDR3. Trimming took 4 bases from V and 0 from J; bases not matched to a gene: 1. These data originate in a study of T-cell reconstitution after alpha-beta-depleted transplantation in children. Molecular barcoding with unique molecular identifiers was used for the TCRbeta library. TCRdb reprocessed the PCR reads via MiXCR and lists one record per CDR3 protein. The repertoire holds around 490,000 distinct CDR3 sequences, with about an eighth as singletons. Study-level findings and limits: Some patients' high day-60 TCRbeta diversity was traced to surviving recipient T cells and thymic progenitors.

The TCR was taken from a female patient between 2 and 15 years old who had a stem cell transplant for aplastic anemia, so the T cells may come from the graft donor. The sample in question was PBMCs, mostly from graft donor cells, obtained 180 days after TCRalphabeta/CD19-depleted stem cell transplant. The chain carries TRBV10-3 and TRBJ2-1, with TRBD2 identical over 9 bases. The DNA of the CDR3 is TGTGCCATCAGTGGGACTAGCGTCTCCTACAATGAGCAGTTCTTC. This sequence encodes CAISGTSVSYNEQFF.